Detailed here is one T cell receptor (beta chain). The record originates from a study of blood T cell repertoires in COVID-19. Study background: Samples came from the United States, Italy and Spain, spanning acute and convalescent COVID-19. From T cells, B-cell-depleted T cells, or PBMCs came the material, which was cDNA or gDNA.

Trimming left V 2 bases short and J 3 bases short, with 11 bases between. Per germline, CDR1 LNHDA and CDR2 SQIVND (reference sequence). The CDR3 extends over 15 amino acids. Authors' methods: Estimation of nucleated cell counts was performed using reference gene primer amplification. The repertoire was sequenced with immunoSEQ multiplex PCR; TCRdb's copy has only in-frame clones and lacks some. The D gene and trimming were derived from the DNA, and the V and J assignments and clone size from that table. Found here are around 89,000 clones, 89% of them singletons; the top ten hold roughly 8.9%. Input material: peripheral blood. This receptor was taken from a man aged 45-65 years with acute or convalescent COVID-19. V is TRBV19 and J is TRBJ1-5; weak D call: TRBD1 (6 bases). CDR3 sequence (DNA): TGTGCCAGTAGTATACCCACAGGGTTCAATCAGCCCCAGCATTTT. Translating gives CASSIPTGFNQPQHF. Full variable domain (rest looked up from reference TRBV19 and TRBJ1-5): DGGITQSPKYLFRKEGQNVTLSCEQNLNHDAMYWYRQDPGQGLRLIYYSQIVNDFQKGDIAEGYSVSREKKESFPLTVTSAQKNPTAFYLCASSIPTGFNQPQHFGDGTRLSIL.